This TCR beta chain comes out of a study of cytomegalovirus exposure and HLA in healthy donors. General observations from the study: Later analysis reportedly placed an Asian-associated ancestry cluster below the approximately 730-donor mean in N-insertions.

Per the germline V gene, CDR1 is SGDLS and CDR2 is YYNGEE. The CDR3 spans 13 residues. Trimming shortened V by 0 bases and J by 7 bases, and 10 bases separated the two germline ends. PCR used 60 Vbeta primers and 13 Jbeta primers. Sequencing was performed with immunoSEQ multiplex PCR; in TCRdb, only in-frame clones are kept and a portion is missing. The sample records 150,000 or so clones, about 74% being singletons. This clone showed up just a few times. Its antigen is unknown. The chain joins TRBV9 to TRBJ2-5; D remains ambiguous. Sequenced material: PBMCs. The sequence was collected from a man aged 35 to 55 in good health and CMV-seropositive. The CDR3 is CASSVGLDGTQYF. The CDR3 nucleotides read TGTGCCAGCAGCGTAGGGCTAGACGGGACCCAGTACTTC.